The source of this T cell receptor beta chain is a study of OX40 agonist ivuxolimab in advanced cancers. Study-level background: Each patient was given ivuxolimab into a vein every 2 weeks, at 0.01 to 10 mg/kg.

The assay was immunoSEQ multiplex PCR, and TCRdb's table has in-frame clones only and misses some. The sample lists 65,000 to 80,000 clones, roughly 84% occurring once. On cycle 4 day 1 and cycle 7 day 1, as well as at baseline, blood was sampled. The receptor was derived from an adult with an advanced solid tumor such as melanoma, head and neck, liver or kidney cancer. Sample: CD4+ or CD8+ T cells sorted from blood, taken in a trial of the OX40 agonist ivuxolimab.

The CDR3 region is CSVVPGQGGGEAFF. The CDR3 DNA reads as TGCAGCGTTGTACCGGGGCAGGGGGGCGGTGAAGCTTTCTTT. The rearrangement uses TRBV29-1 and TRBJ1-1; 7 positions agree with TRBD1. CDR1 and CDR2 (germline): SQVTM, ANQGSEA. V gave up 4 bases and J gave up 7 bases; unmatched junction bases: 12. CDR3 length: 14 amino acids.